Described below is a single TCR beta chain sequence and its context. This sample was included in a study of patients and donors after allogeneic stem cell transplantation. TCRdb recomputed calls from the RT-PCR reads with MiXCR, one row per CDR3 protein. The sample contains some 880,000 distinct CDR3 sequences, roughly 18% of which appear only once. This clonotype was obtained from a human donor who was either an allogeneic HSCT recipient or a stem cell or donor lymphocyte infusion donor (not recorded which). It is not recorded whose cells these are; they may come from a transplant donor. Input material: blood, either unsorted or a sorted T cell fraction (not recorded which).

CDR3 DNA sequence: TGTGCCAGCAGCCAAGAGGCAGGGTTCTATGGCTACACCTTC. This encodes CASSQEAGFYGYTF. The gene calls are TRBV3-1 and TRBJ1-2; the D gene is possibly TRBD1 (5 bases). CDR3 length: 14 residues. V was shortened by 0 bases and J by 4 bases, with 9 bases between the two germline ends. Germline CDR1 is LGHDT and CDR2 is YNNKEL (reference sequence).